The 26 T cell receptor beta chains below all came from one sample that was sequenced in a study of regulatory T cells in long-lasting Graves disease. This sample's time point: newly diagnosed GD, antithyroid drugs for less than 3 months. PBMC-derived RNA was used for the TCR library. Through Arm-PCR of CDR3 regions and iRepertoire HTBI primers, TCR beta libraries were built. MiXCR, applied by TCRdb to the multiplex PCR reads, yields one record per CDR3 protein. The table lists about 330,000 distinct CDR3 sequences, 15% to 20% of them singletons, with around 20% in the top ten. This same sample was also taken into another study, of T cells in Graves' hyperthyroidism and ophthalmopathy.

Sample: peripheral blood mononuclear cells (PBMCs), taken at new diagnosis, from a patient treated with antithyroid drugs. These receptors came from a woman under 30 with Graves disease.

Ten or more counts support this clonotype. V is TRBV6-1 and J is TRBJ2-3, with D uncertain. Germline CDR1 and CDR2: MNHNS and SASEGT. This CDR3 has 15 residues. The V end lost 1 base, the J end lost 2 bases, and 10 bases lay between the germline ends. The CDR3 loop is CASSEGVPYTDTQYF. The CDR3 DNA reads TGTGCCAGCAGTGAAGGAGTCCCCTACACAGATACGCAGTATTTT.

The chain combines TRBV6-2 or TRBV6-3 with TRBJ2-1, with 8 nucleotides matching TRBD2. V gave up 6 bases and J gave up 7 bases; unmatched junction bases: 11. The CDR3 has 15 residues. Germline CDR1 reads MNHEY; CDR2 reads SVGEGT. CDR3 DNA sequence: TGTGCCAGCAGCCAACTCAGCGGGAGTTTGAATGAGCAGTTCTTC. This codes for CASSQLSGSLNEQFF.

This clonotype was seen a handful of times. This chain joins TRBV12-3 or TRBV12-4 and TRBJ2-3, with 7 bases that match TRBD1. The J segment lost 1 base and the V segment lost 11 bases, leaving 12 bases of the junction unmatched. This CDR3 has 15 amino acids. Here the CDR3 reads CAGTPEGGGTDTQYF. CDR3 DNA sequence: TGTGCCGGCACCCCCGAAGGGGGCGGCACAGATACGCAGTATTTT.

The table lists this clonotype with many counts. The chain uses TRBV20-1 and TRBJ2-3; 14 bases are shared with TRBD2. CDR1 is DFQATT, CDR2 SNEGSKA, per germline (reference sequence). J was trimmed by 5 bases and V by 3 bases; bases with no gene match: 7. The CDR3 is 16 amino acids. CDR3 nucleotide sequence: TGCAGTGCTAGTAGGACTAGCGGGGGGTACGGAGATACGCAGTATTTT. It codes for CSASRTSGGYGDTQYF.

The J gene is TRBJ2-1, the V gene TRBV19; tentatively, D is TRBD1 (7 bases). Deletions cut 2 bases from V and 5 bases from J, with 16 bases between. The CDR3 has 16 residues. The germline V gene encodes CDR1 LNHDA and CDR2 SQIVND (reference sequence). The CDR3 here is CASSITRDRPNNEQFF. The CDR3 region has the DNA TGTGCCAGTAGTATAACGCGGGACAGACCAAACAATGAGCAGTTCTTC. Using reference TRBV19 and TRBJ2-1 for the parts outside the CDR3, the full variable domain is DGGITQSPKYLFRKEGQNVTLSCEQNLNHDAMYWYRQDPGQGLRLIYYSQIVNDFQKGDIAEGYSVSREKKESFPLTVTSAQKNPTAFYLCASSITRDRPNNEQFFGPGTRLTVL.

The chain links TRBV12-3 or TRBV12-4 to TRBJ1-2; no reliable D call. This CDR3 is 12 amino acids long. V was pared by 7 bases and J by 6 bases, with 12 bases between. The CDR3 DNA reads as TGTGCCAGCACCCGAGGGTATGATGGCTACACCTTC. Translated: CASTRGYDGYTF.

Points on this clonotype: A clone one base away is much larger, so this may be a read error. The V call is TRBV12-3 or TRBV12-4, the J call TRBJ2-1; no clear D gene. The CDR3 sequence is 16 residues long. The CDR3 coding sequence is TGTGCCAGCAGTCCCCCCTTCGGTCCGAAATACAGTGAGCAGTTCTTC. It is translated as CASSPPFGPKYSEQFF.

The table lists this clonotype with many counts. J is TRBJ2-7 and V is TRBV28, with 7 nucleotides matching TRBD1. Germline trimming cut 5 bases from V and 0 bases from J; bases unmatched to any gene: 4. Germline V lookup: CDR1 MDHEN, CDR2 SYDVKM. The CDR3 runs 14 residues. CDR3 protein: CASSAGGFSYEQYF. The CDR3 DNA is TGTGCCAGCAGTGCAGGGGGTTTCTCCTACGAGCAGTACTTC.

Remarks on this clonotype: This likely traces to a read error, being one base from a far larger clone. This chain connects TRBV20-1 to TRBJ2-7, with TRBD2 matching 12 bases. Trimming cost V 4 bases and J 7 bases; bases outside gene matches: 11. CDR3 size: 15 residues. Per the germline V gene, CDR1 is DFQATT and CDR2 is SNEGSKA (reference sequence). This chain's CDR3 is CSATELAGGYNEQYF. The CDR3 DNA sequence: TGCAGTGCTACGGAACTAGCGGGAGGATACAATGAGCAGTACTTC.

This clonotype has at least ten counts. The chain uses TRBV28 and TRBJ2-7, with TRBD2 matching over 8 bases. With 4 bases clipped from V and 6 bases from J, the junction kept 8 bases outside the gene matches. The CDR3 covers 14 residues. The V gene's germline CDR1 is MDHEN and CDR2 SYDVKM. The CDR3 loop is CASSSGTRSLEQYF. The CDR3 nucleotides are TGTGCCAGCAGTTCCGGGACTAGGAGCCTCGAGCAGTACTTC.

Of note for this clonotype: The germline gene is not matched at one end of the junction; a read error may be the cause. Written as DNA, the CDR3 is TGTGCCGGCTCACCCACAGGGGTGGAGACCCAGTACTTC. The encoded protein is CAGSPTGVETQYF. The chain joins TRBV18 to TRBJ2-5; 7 bases agree with TRBD1. Germline V lookup: CDR1 KGHSH, CDR2 LQKENI. This CDR3 is 13 amino acids long.

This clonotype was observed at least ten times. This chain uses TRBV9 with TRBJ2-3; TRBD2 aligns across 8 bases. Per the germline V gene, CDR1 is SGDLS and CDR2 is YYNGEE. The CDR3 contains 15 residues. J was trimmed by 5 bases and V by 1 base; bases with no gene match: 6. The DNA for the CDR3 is TGTGCCAGCAGCGTAAGCGGGGGCTGGGGAGATACGCAGTATTTT. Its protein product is CASSVSGGWGDTQYF.

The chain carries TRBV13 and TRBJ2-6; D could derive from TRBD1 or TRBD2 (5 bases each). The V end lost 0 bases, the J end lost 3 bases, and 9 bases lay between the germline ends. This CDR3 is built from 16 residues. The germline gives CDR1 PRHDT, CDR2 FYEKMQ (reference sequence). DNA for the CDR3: TGTGCCAGCAGCTTAGGTTCAGGGAGTGGGGCCAACGTCCTGACTTTC. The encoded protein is CASSLGSGSGANVLTF.

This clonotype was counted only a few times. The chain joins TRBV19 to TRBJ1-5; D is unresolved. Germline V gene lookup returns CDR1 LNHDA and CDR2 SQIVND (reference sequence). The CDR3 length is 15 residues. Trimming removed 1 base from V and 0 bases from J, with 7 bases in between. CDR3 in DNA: TGTGCCAGTAGTATAGGGCATAATAGCAATCAGCCCCAGCATTTT. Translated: CASSIGHNSNQPQHF.

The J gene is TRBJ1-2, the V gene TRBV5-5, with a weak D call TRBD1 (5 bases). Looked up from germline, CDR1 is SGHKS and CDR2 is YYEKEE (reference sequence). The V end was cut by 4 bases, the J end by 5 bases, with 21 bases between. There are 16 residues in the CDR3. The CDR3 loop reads CASSVDLTVGIYGYTF. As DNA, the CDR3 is TGTGCCAGCAGCGTAGACCTGACAGTGGGGATTTATGGCTACACCTTC.

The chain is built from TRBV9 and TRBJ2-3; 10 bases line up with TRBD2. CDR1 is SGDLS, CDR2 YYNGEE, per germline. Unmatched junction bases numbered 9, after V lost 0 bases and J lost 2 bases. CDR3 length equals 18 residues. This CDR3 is CASSVERVLAGFTDTQYF. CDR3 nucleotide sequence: TGTGCCAGCAGCGTAGAGAGGGTACTAGCGGGGTTCACAGATACGCAGTATTTT. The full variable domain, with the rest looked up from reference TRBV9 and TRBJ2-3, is DSGVTQTPKHLITATGQRVTLRCSPRSGDLSVYWYQQSLDQGLQFLIQYYNGEERAKGNILERFSAQQFPDLHSELNLSSLELGDSALYFCASSVERVLAGFTDTQYFGPGTRLTVL.

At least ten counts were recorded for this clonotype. CDR3 residues: CAWSRAGNYGYTF. CDR3 in DNA: TGTGCCTGGAGTAGGGCCGGGAACTATGGCTACACCTTC. J is TRBJ1-2 and V is TRBV30, with D hard to call. The germline V and J ends were trimmed by 2 bases and 2 bases, with 9 bases remaining between them. CDR3 size: 13 residues. The germline gives CDR1 GTSNPN, CDR2 SVGIG (reference sequence). Full variable domain (missing parts from reference TRBV30 and TRBJ1-2): SQTIHQWPATLVQPVGSPLSLECTVEGTSNPNLYWYRQAAGRGLQLLFYSVGIGQISSEVPQNLSASRPQDRQFILSSKKLLLSDSGFYLCAWSRAGNYGYTFGSGTRLTVV.

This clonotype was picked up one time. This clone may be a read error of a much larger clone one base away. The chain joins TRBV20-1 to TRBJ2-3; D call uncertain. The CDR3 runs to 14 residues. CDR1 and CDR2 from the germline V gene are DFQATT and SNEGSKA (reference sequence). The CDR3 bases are TGCAGTGTCCCTATGGGGTCCAGCACAGATGCGCAGTATTTT. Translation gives CSVPMGSSTDAQYF.

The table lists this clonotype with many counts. The CDR3 bases are TGCGCCAGCAGCGCGCCGGGACAGGGTAAAGAGACCCAGTACTTC. Translation: CASSAPGQGKETQYF. The gene calls are TRBV5-1 and TRBJ2-5; 9 nucleotides agree with TRBD1. This CDR3 has 15 residues. With V trimmed by 4 bases and J by 3 bases, 7 bases remained unmatched. Germline-derived CDR1 and CDR2 are SGHRS and YFSETQ.

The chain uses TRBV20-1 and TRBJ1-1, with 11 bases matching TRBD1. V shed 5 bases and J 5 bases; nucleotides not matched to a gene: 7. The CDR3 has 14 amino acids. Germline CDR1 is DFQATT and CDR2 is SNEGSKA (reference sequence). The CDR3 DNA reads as TGCAGTGCTGCCCGGACAGGGGGCAGTACTGAAGCTTTCTTT. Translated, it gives CSAARTGGSTEAFF.

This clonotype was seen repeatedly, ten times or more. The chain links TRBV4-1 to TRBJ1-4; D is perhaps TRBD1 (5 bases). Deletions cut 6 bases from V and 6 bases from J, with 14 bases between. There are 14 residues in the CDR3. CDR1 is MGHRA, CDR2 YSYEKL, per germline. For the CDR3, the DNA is TGCGCCAGCAGTTTCAGGGTTTCAGATGAAAAACTGTTTTTT. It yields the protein CASSFRVSDEKLFF.

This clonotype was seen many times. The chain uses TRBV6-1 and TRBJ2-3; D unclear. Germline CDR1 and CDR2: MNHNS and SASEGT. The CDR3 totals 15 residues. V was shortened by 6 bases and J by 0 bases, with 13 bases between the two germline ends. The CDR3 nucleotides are TGTGCCAGCAGCGAAAACACCTACAGCACAGATACGCAGTATTTT. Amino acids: CASSENTYSTDTQYF.

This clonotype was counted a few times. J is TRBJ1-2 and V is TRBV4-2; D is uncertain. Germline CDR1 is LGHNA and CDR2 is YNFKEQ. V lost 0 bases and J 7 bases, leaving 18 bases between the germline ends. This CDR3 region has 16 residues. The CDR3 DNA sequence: TGTGCCAGCAGCCAAGATCCCCCACGAGGGTTAAGTGGCTACACCTTC. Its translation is CASSQDPPRGLSGYTF.

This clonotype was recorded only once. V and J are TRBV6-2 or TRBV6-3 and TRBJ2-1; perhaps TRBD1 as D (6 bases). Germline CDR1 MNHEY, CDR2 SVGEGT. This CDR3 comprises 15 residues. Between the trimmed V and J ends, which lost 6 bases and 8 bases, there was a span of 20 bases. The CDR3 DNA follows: TGTGCCAGCAGCCACTGGACAGCATCCTCTGATGAGCAGTTCTTC. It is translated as CASSHWTASSDEQFF.

The CDR3 sequence is CSAPRTGKNTEAFF. The CDR3 coding sequence is TGCAGTGCTCCACGGACAGGCAAAAACACTGAAGCTTTCTTT. The V gene is TRBV20-1, the J gene TRBJ1-1; 7 bases match TRBD1. This CDR3 has 14 amino acids. CDR1 is DFQATT and CDR2 is SNEGSKA in the germline V gene (reference sequence). V dropped 5 bases and J dropped 2; count of bases not matched to a gene: 8.

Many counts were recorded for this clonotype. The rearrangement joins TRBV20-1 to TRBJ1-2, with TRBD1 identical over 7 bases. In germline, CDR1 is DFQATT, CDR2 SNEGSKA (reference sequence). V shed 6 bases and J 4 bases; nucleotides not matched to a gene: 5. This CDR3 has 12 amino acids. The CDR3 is CSARSGGYGYTF. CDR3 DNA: TGCAGTGCCCGTTCAGGGGGCTATGGCTACACCTTC.